The clone carrying this T cell receptor beta chain appeared many times. The V and J ends lost 6 bases and 3 bases, in that order; junction bases with no gene match: 10. Germline V gives CDR1 MNHNS, CDR2 SASEGT. CDR3 length: 15 residues. This sample was included in a study of T-cell reconstitution after alpha-beta-depleted transplantation in children. A library of TCRbeta sequences, prepared with unique molecular identifiers, was generated. TCRdb re-called the PCR reads with MiXCR, one entry per CDR3 protein. Of more than 550,000 distinct CDR3 sequences in the sample, about 10% were seen once. The TCR sequence derives from a human donor who donated a stem cell graft to a child with acute myeloid leukemia. The material sequenced was PBMCs from the stem cell graft donor, taken from the stem cell graft. The genes are TRBV6-1 and TRBJ2-7; 8 bases fit TRBD2. CDR3 DNA sequence: TGTGCCAGCAGCCCCGCTAGCGGGTGGATCTACGAGCAGTACTTC. It encodes CASSPASGWIYEQYF.